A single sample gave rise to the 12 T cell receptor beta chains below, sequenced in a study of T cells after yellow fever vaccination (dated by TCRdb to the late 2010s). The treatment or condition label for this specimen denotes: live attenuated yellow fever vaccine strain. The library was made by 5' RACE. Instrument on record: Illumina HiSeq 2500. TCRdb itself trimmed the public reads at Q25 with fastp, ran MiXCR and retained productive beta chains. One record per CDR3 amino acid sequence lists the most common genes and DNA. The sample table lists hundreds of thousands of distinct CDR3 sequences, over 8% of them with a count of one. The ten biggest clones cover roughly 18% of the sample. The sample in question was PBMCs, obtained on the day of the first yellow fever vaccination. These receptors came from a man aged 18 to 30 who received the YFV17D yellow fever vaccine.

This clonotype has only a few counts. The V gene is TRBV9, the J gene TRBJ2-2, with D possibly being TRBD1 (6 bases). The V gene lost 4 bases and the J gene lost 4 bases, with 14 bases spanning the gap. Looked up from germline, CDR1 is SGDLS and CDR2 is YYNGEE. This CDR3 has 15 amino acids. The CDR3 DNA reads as TGTGCCAGCAGCCTTACGGGACACCTCACCGGGGAGCTGTTTTTT. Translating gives CASSLTGHLTGELFF. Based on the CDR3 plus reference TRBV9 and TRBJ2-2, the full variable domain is DSGVTQTPKHLITATGQRVTLRCSPRSGDLSVYWYQQSLDQGLQFLIQYYNGEERAKGNILERFSAQQFPDLHSELNLSSLELGDSALYFCASSLTGHLTGELFFGEGSRLTVL.

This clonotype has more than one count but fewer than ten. CDR3 region: CASSLGSGGGDTQYF. CDR3 coding DNA: TGTGCCAGCAGCTTAGGTAGCGGGGGCGGAGATACGCAGTATTTT. The chain is built from TRBV7-7 and TRBJ2-3; 9 nucleotides agree with TRBD2. CDR3 size: 15 residues. V lost 1 base to trimming and J lost 5 bases; unmatched junction nucleotides: 4. Looked up from germline, CDR1 is SSHAT and CDR2 is FNYEAQ (reference sequence).

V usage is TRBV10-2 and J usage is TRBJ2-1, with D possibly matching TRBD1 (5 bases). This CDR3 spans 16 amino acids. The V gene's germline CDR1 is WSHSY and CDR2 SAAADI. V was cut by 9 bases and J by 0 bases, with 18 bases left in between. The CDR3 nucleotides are TGCGCCAGTGCCACGACAGAATTTAGCTCCTACAATGAGCAGTTCTTC. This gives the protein CASATTEFSSYNEQFF.

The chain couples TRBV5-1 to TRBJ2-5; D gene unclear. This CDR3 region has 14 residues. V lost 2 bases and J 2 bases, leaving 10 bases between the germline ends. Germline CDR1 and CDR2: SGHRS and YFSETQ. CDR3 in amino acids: CASSFRTPQETQYF. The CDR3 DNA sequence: TGCGCCAGCAGCTTCAGGACCCCACAAGAGACCCAGTACTTC.

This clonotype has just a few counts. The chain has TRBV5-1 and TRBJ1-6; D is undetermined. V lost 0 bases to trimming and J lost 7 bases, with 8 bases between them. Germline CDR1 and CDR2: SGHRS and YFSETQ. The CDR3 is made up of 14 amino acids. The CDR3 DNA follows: TGCGCCAGCAGCTTGGAGTTGGTCAATTCACCCCTCCACTTT. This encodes CASSLELVNSPLHF.

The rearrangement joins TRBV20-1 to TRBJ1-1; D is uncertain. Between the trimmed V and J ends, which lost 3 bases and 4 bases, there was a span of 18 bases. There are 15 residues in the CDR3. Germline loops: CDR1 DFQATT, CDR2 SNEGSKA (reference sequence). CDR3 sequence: CSARGSSSGFTEAFF. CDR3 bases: TGCAGTGCTAGGGGATCAAGTTCGGGGTTCACTGAAGCTTTCTTT.

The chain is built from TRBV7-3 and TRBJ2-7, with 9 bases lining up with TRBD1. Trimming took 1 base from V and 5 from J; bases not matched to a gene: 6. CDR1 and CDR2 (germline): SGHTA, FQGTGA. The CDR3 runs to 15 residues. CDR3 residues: CASSLSGTGRNEQYF. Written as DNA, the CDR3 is TGTGCCAGCAGCTTAAGTGGGACAGGGAGGAACGAGCAGTACTTC. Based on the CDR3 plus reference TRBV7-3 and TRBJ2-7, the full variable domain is GAGVSQTPSNKVTEKGKYVELRCDPISGHTALYWYRQSLGQGPEFLIYFQGTGAADDSGLPNDRFFAVRPEGSVSTLKIQRTERGDSAVYLCASSLSGTGRNEQYFGPGTRLTVT.

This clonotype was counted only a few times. CDR3 nucleotides: TGTGCCAGCAGCTTTACCGGGACAGGGGGACCTGAAAAACTGTTTTTT. This gives the protein CASSFTGTGGPEKLFF. V usage is TRBV5-5 and J usage is TRBJ1-4; 11 bases match TRBD1. CDR1 is SGHKS, CDR2 YYEKEE, per germline (reference sequence). Losses at the gene ends were 2 bases for V and 7 bases for J; bases not matched to a gene: 7. CDR3 length equals 16 residues. The complete variable domain, with remaining parts taken from reference TRBV5-5 and TRBJ1-4, reads DAGVTQSPTHLIKTRGQQVTLRCSPISGHKSVSWYQQVLGQGPQFIFQYYEKEERGRGNFPDRFSARQFPNYSSELNVNALLLGDSALYLCASSFTGTGGPEKLFFGSGTQLSVL.

The DNA for the CDR3 is TGTGCCAGCAGTGAGACCTTTAACACCGGGGAGCTGTTTTTT. It encodes CASSETFNTGELFF. The rearrangement joins TRBV6-1 to TRBJ2-2, with D unresolved. Trimming took 3 bases from V and 2 from J, leaving 7 bases between them. The CDR3 is 14 residues long. Germline CDR1 MNHNS, CDR2 SASEGT.

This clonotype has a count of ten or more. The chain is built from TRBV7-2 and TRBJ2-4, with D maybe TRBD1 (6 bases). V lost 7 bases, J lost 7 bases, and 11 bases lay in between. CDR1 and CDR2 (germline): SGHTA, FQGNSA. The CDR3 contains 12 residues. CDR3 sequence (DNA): TGTGCCAGCACCTCCACAGGGAACATTCAGTACTTC. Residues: CASTSTGNIQYF. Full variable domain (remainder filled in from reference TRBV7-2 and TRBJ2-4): GAGVSQSPSNKVTEKGKDVELRCDPISGHTALYWYRQSLGQGLEFLIYFQGNSAPDKSGLPSDRFSAERTGGSVSTLTIQRTQQEDSAVYLCASTSTGNIQYFGAGTRLSVL.

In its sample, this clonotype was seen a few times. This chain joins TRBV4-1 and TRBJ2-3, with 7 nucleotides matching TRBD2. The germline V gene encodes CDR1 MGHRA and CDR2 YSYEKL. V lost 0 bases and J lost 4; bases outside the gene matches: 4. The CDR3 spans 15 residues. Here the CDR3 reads CASSQDSGGSDTQYF. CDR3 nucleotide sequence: TGCGCCAGCAGCCAAGACTCGGGGGGATCAGATACGCAGTATTTT.

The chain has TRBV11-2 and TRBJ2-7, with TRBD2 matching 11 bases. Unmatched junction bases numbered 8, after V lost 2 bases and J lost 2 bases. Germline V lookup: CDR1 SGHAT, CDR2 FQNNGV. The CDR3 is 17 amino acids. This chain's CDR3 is CASSLLAGGLVTYEQYF. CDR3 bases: TGTGCCAGCAGCTTACTAGCGGGGGGCCTGGTTACCTACGAGCAGTACTTC.